These T cell receptor beta chains were read from a single sample in a study of shared clonotypes between healthy human individuals. The data were produced by immunoSEQ multiplex PCR, yet TCRdb's version contains in-frame clones alone and is incomplete. Here the sample spans 400,000 or so clones, approximately 97% being singletons. Sequencing used memory CD8+ T cells sorted from blood. The receptors shown here come from a young man in good health. Both conserved end residues are part of each CDR3. A D gene is named only where the DNA matches it firmly. Clone size is not always given. Where it is, it says once, few, many or a class for expanded clones.

j_call v_call clone_size d_call cdr3_aa cdr3_nt
TRBJ2-7 TRBV7-9 - - CASSSRVPYEQYF TGTGCCAGCAGTTCTAGGGTACCCTACGAGCAGTACTTC
TRBJ2-5 TRBV13 - TRBD2 CASSLREGQETQYF TGTGCCAGCAGCTTACGGGAGGGGCAAGAGACCCAGTACTTC
TRBJ1-2 TRBV28 few - CASSAGPNYGYTF TGTGCCAGCAGTGCAGGTCCTAACTATGGCTACACCTTC
TRBJ2-2 TRBV15 - - CATSRVLGNTGELFF TGTGCCACCAGCAGAGTGTTAGGTAACACCGGGGAGCTGTTTTTT
TRBJ2-7 TRBV2 - TRBD2 CASSEALLAGAREQYF TGTGCCAGCAGTGAAGCGCTTCTAGCGGGAGCAAGGGAGCAGTACTTC
TRBJ2-2 TRBV6-5 - - CASSTGQFTGELFF TGTGCCAGCAGTACCGGACAGTTCACCGGGGAGCTGTTTTTT
TRBJ1-3 TRBV5-1 - - CASRASSGNTIYF TGCGCCAGCAGGGCGTCCTCTGGAAACACCATATATTTT
TRBJ2-3 TRBV6-5 - - CASRRSDTQYF TGTGCCAGCCGGAGGTCAGATACGCAGTATTTT
TRBJ2-7 TRBV7-9 - - CASSLGPKSGYEQYF TGTGCCAGCAGCTTAGGGCCCAAATCGGGCTACGAGCAGTACTTC
TRBJ2-5 TRBV5-6 - - CASSLDEGETQYF TGTGCCAGCAGCTTGGACGAGGGCGAGACCCAGTACTTC
TRBJ2-7 TRBV25-1 - - CASLVTAPYEQYF TGTGCCAGTTTAGTGACTGCTCCCTACGAGCAGTACTTC
TRBJ2-5 TRBV10-3 - TRBD1 CAISEGDRGRQETQYF TGTGCCATCAGTGAGGGGGACAGGGGGCGGCAAGAGACCCAGTACTTC
TRBJ2-7 TRBV6-5 - TRBD1 CASSYSTGGNYEQYF TGTGCCAGCAGTTACTCGACAGGGGGTAACTACGAGCAGTACTTC
TRBJ2-1 TRBV4-2 - TRBD2 CASSPPWTSGYNEQFF TGTGCCAGCAGCCCTCCATGGACTAGCGGCTACAATGAGCAGTTCTTC
TRBJ2-1 TRBV28 - TRBD2 CASSPAGVLDNEQFF TGTGCCAGCAGTCCAGCGGGAGTCTTGGACAATGAGCAGTTCTTC
TRBJ2-3 TRBV27 - - CASSLSRVGNTQYF TGTGCCAGCAGTTTAAGCAGGGTGGGGAATACGCAGTATTTT
TRBJ2-7 TRBV18 - - CASSPVDSYEQYF TGTGCCAGCTCACCAGTGGACTCCTACGAGCAGTACTTC
TRBJ1-1 TRBV7-9 - - CASSRQNTEAFF TGTGCCAGCAGTCGTCAGAACACTGAAGCTTTCTTT